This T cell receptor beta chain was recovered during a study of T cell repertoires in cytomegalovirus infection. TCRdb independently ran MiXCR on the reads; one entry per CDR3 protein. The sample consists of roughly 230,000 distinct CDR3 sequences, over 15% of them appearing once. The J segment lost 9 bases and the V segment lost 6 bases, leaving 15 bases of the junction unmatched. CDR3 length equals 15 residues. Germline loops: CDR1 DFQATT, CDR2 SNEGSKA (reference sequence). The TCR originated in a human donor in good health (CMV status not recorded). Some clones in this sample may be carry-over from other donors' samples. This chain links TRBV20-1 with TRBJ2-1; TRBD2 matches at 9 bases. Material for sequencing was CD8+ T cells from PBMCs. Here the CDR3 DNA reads TGCAGTGCCCAGGAGCGGGGGGTATTGCTGCTTGAGCAGTTCTTC. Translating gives CSAQERGVLLLEQFF.